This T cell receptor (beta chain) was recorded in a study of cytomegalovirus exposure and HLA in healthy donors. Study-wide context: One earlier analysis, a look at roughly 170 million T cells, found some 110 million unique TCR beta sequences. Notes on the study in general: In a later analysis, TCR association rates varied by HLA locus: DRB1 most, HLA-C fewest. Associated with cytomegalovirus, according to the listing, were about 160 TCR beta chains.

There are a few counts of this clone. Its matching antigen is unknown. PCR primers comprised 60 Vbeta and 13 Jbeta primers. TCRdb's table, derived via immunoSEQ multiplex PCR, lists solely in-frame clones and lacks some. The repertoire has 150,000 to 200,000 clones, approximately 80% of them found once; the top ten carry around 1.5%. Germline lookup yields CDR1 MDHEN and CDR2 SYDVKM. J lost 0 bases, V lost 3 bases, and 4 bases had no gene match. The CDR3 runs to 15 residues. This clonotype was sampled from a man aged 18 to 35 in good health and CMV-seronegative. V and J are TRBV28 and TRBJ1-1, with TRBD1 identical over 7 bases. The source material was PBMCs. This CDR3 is CASSFRDRLNTEAFF. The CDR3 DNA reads TGTGCCAGCAGTTTCCGGGACAGACTGAACACTGAAGCTTTCTTT. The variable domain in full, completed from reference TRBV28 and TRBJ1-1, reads DVKVTQSSRYLVKRTGEKVFLECVQDMDHENMFWYRQDPGLGLRLIYFSYDVKMKEKGDIPEGYSVSREKKERFSLILESASTNQTSMYLCASSFRDRLNTEAFFGQGTRLTVV.